This is a list of T cell receptor beta chains from one sample in a study of blood T cell repertoires in COVID-19. Only in-frame clones appear in the TCRdb table, and some are missing; sequencing was by immunoSEQ multiplex PCR. The data hold some 290,000 clones, with just over 90% observed a single time. What was sequenced was PBMCs or T cells enriched from blood (not recorded which). The receptors were sampled from a woman aged 40 to 49 with acute COVID-19. Each CDR3 is given with its conserved first and last residue. Fields, in order: clone size, V gene, D gene, J gene, CDR3 protein, CDR3 DNA. D genes are given only for firm matches. Only part of the rows carry a size: once, few, many, or a class if the clone is expanded.

clone size: .; V gene: TRBV4-2; D gene: .; J gene: TRBJ1-2; CDR3 protein: CASSQVGQGTTYGYTF; CDR3 DNA: TGTGCCAGCAGCCAAGTGGGGCAGGGGACTACCTATGGCTACACCTTC
clone size: once; V gene: TRBV11-3; D gene: .; J gene: TRBJ1-1; CDR3 protein: CASSFPNTEAFF; CDR3 DNA: TGTGCCAGCAGCTTTCCAAACACTGAAGCTTTCTTT
clone size: .; V gene: TRBV2; D gene: TRBD1; J gene: TRBJ2-7; CDR3 protein: CASSAQTGPYEQYF; CDR3 DNA: TGTGCCAGCAGTGCCCAGACAGGGCCCTACGAGCAGTACTTC
clone size: few; V gene: TRBV10-1; D gene: .; J gene: TRBJ1-5; CDR3 protein: CATPLKKRKNSNQPQHF; CDR3 DNA: TGCGCCACCCCCTTGAAAAAGAGAAAAAATAGCAATCAGCCCCAGCATTTT
clone size: .; V gene: TRBV6-6; D gene: .; J gene: TRBJ2-7; CDR3 protein: CASRQRQGGPYEQYF; CDR3 DNA: TGTGCCAGCAGACAAAGACAGGGAGGACCCTACGAGCAGTACTTC
clone size: .; V gene: TRBV4-3; D gene: TRBD2; J gene: TRBJ2-3; CDR3 protein: CASSQNPDGTSGTDTQYF; CDR3 DNA: TGCGCCAGCAGCCAAAACCCTGACGGGACTAGCGGGACAGATACGCAGTATTTT
clone size: .; V gene: TRBV10-3; D gene: .; J gene: TRBJ2-7; CDR3 protein: CAISESPPREQYF; CDR3 DNA: TGTGCCATCAGTGAGTCCCCCCCCCGGGAGCAGTACTTC
clone size: .; V gene: TRBV4-2; D gene: .; J gene: TRBJ2-2; CDR3 protein: CASSLGSGVDGELFF; CDR3 DNA: TGTGCCAGCAGCCTAGGATCGGGAGTTGACGGGGAGCTGTTTTTT
clone size: .; V gene: TRBV16; D gene: .; J gene: TRBJ1-5; CDR3 protein: CASSQSSRGGQPQHF; CDR3 DNA: TGTGCCAGCAGCCAATCGTCCAGGGGCGGACAGCCCCAGCATTTT
clone size: .; V gene: TRBV20-1; D gene: TRBD2; J gene: TRBJ2-7; CDR3 protein: CSASPGTRGYEQYF; CDR3 DNA: TGCAGTGCTAGTCCCGGGACTAGGGGTTACGAGCAGTACTTC
clone size: .; V gene: TRBV28; D gene: .; J gene: TRBJ1-1; CDR3 protein: CASSFSGVQRSMNTEAFF; CDR3 DNA: TGTGCCAGCAGTTTCTCCGGGGTCCAGCGTTCTATGAACACTGAAGCTTTCTTT
clone size: few; V gene: TRBV5-4; D gene: TRBD2; J gene: TRBJ2-7; CDR3 protein: CASSLEVEVSGGAYEQYF; CDR3 DNA: TGTGCCAGCAGCTTGGAGGTCGAAGTTAGCGGGGGGGCCTACGAGCAGTACTTC
clone size: .; V gene: TRBV7-8; D gene: .; J gene: TRBJ1-3; CDR3 protein: CASSLVWTVGTGNTIYF; CDR3 DNA: TGTGCCAGCAGCTTAGTATGGACAGTAGGAACTGGAAACACCATATATTTT
clone size: .; V gene: TRBV10-2; D gene: .; J gene: TRBJ2-4; CDR3 protein: CASSDAGAKNIQYF; CDR3 DNA: TGCGCCAGCAGTGATGCGGGGGCCAAAAACATTCAGTACTTC
clone size: .; V gene: TRBV9; D gene: .; J gene: TRBJ2-5; CDR3 protein: CASSPFTGSVSGETQYF; CDR3 DNA: TGTGCCAGCAGCCCATTTACAGGGTCGGTGAGTGGAGAGACCCAGTACTTC
clone size: .; V gene: TRBV30; D gene: TRBD2; J gene: TRBJ2-7; CDR3 protein: CAWSVLAGGQEQYF; CDR3 DNA: TGTGCCTGGAGTGTACTAGCGGGGGGGCAAGAGCAGTACTTC
clone size: .; V gene: TRBV7-2; D gene: .; J gene: TRBJ1-3; CDR3 protein: CASSLGVGVGNTIYF; CDR3 DNA: TGTGCCAGCAGCTTAGGGGTAGGGGTAGGAAACACCATATATTTT
clone size: once; V gene: TRBV18; D gene: TRBD2; J gene: TRBJ2-1; CDR3 protein: CASSPGTSGGRFVNEQFF; CDR3 DNA: TGTGCCAGCTCACCAGGGACTAGCGGGGGCCGCTTCGTCAATGAGCAGTTCTTC
clone size: .; V gene: TRBV7-9; D gene: TRBD1; J gene: TRBJ2-1; CDR3 protein: CASSLAIQGGQFF; CDR3 DNA: TGTGCCAGCAGCTTAGCAATACAGGGGGGGCAGTTCTTC
clone size: few; V gene: TRBV7-2; D gene: .; J gene: TRBJ2-5; CDR3 protein: CASSPGSGGRETQYF; CDR3 DNA: TGTGCCAGCAGCCCGGGGTCGGGGGGCCGTGAGACCCAGTACTTC
clone size: .; V gene: TRBV10-3; D gene: .; J gene: TRBJ1-5; CDR3 protein: CAISSTGGQPQHF; CDR3 DNA: TGTGCCATCAGTTCAACCGGGGGTCAGCCCCAGCATTTT
clone size: .; V gene: TRBV2; D gene: .; J gene: TRBJ1-1; CDR3 protein: CASRETAEAFF; CDR3 DNA: TGTGCCAGCAGGGAGACAGCAGAAGCTTTCTTT
clone size: once; V gene: TRBV11-3; D gene: TRBD2; J gene: TRBJ2-1; CDR3 protein: CASSWPLTSGRSSYNEQFF; CDR3 DNA: TGTGCCAGCAGCTGGCCCTTGACTAGCGGGAGGTCCTCCTACAATGAGCAGTTCTTC
clone size: .; V gene: TRBV15; D gene: TRBD1; J gene: TRBJ1-2; CDR3 protein: CATSRPGTGNYGYTF; CDR3 DNA: TGTGCCACCAGCAGACCCGGGACAGGGAACTATGGCTACACCTTC
clone size: once; V gene: TRBV11-2; D gene: TRBD2; J gene: TRBJ2-1; CDR3 protein: CASSPPPGLAGNEQFF; CDR3 DNA: TGTGCCAGCAGCCCGCCCCCGGGACTAGCGGGAAATGAGCAGTTCTTC
clone size: .; V gene: TRBV4-3; D gene: TRBD2; J gene: TRBJ2-7; CDR3 protein: CASSQDGASGIRYEQYF; CDR3 DNA: TGCGCCAGCAGCCAAGACGGCGCTAGCGGGATTCGTTACGAGCAGTACTTC
clone size: .; V gene: TRBV6-5; D gene: TRBD1; J gene: TRBJ1-2; CDR3 protein: CASSYAGGRGYTF; CDR3 DNA: TGTGCCAGCAGTTACGCAGGGGGCAGGGGCTACACCTTC
clone size: .; V gene: TRBV27; D gene: TRBD2; J gene: TRBJ2-2; CDR3 protein: CASTQSTSGGAVTGELFF; CDR3 DNA: TGTGCCAGCACACAATCGACTAGCGGGGGGGCGGTCACCGGGGAGCTGTTTTTT
clone size: once; V gene: TRBV10-1; D gene: TRBD2; J gene: TRBJ2-5; CDR3 protein: CASRNQGTSGSPGTQYF; CDR3 DNA: TGCGCCAGCAGAAACCAAGGGACTAGCGGGAGTCCCGGGACCCAGTACTTC
clone size: .; V gene: TRBV23-1; D gene: TRBD1; J gene: TRBJ2-7; CDR3 protein: CASSQSHRGLEEQYF; CDR3 DNA: TGCGCCAGCAGTCAATCGCACAGGGGGCTGGAAGAGCAGTACTTC
clone size: few; V gene: TRBV5-1; D gene: TRBD1; J gene: TRBJ2-2; CDR3 protein: CASSQGTASNTGELFF; CDR3 DNA: TGCGCCAGCAGTCAGGGGACAGCCTCGAACACCGGGGAGCTGTTTTTT
clone size: .; V gene: TRBV18; D gene: TRBD1; J gene: TRBJ1-1; CDR3 protein: CASSSQGAPGVTEAFF; CDR3 DNA: TGTGCCAGCTCAAGCCAGGGGGCGCCCGGGGTGACTGAAGCTTTCTTT
clone size: .; V gene: TRBV4-2; D gene: TRBD2; J gene: TRBJ2-1; CDR3 protein: CASSQGPAGGRNEQFF; CDR3 DNA: TGTGCCAGCAGCCAAGGCCCCGCGGGGGGGCGAAATGAGCAGTTCTTC
clone size: .; V gene: TRBV5-1; D gene: TRBD2; J gene: TRBJ2-5; CDR3 protein: CASSLTSGSIETQYF; CDR3 DNA: TGCGCCAGCAGCTTAACTAGCGGGAGCATTGAGACCCAGTACTTC
clone size: .; V gene: TRBV7-6; D gene: TRBD2; J gene: TRBJ2-7; CDR3 protein: CASSQTSGSPHEQYF; CDR3 DNA: TGTGCCAGCAGCCAGACTAGCGGGAGTCCCCACGAGCAGTACTTC
clone size: .; V gene: TRBV20-1; D gene: TRBD1; J gene: TRBJ2-1; CDR3 protein: CSASTGTGMYNEQFF; CDR3 DNA: TGCAGTGCTAGTACTGGGACAGGGATGTACAATGAGCAGTTCTTC
clone size: .; V gene: TRBV23-1; D gene: TRBD1; J gene: TRBJ2-3; CDR3 protein: CARAVHLDRASTDTQYF; CDR3 DNA: TGCGCCAGAGCAGTCCACCTCGACAGGGCAAGCACAGATACGCAGTATTTT
clone size: .; V gene: TRBV19; D gene: .; J gene: TRBJ2-3; CDR3 protein: CASSLMTGSTDTQYF; CDR3 DNA: TGTGCCAGTAGTTTAATGACAGGTTCCACAGATACGCAGTATTTT
clone size: .; V gene: TRBV30; D gene: .; J gene: TRBJ1-4; CDR3 protein: CAWNTGLGEKLFF; CDR3 DNA: TGTGCCTGGAATACGGGTCTAGGAGAAAAACTGTTTTTT
clone size: once; V gene: TRBV6-1; D gene: .; J gene: TRBJ1-5; CDR3 protein: CASSEDNEHQPQHF; CDR3 DNA: TGTGCCAGCAGTGAAGATAACGAGCATCAGCCCCAGCATTTT
clone size: .; V gene: TRBV11-2; D gene: .; J gene: TRBJ2-7; CDR3 protein: CASSLVARGGFSYEQYF; CDR3 DNA: TGTGCCAGCAGCTTAGTTGCTCGAGGGGGTTTCTCCTACGAGCAGTACTTC
clone size: once; V gene: TRBV5-1; D gene: .; J gene: TRBJ1-4; CDR3 protein: CASSLGGGPNEKLFF; CDR3 DNA: TGCGCCAGCAGCTTAGGTGGCGGGCCGAATGAAAAACTGTTTTTT
clone size: .; V gene: TRBV7-9; D gene: .; J gene: TRBJ2-2; CDR3 protein: CASSLGPAPGEDTGELFF; CDR3 DNA: TGTGCCAGCAGCTTAGGGCCCGCGCCCGGGGAGGACACCGGGGAGCTGTTTTTT
clone size: .; V gene: TRBV18; D gene: TRBD2; J gene: TRBJ2-1; CDR3 protein: CASSPSVGGSSYNEQFF; CDR3 DNA: TGTGCCAGCTCACCTTCCGTGGGAGGGAGTTCCTACAATGAGCAGTTCTTC
clone size: .; V gene: TRBV5-1; D gene: .; J gene: TRBJ2-3; CDR3 protein: CASSKGDDTDTQYF; CDR3 DNA: TGCGCCAGCAGCAAGGGGGATGACACAGATACGCAGTATTTT
clone size: .; V gene: TRBV19; D gene: TRBD2; J gene: TRBJ2-1; CDR3 protein: CASSFLAGGYNEQFF; CDR3 DNA: TGTGCCAGTAGTTTCCTAGCGGGAGGCTACAATGAGCAGTTCTTC
clone size: .; V gene: TRBV19; D gene: .; J gene: TRBJ2-7; CDR3 protein: CASSMEDGTYEQYF; CDR3 DNA: TGTGCCAGTAGTATGGAGGACGGCACCTACGAGCAGTACTTC
clone size: .; V gene: TRBV6-6; D gene: .; J gene: TRBJ1-4; CDR3 protein: CASSYLDYEKLFF; CDR3 DNA: TGTGCCAGCAGTTACCTAGACTATGAAAAACTGTTTTTT
clone size: .; V gene: TRBV10-2; D gene: .; J gene: TRBJ1-2; CDR3 protein: CASSDQGYYGYTF; CDR3 DNA: TGCGCCAGCAGTGATCAGGGCTACTATGGCTACACCTTC
clone size: .; V gene: TRBV5-1; D gene: TRBD1; J gene: TRBJ1-1; CDR3 protein: CASSPDLGQGNTEAFF; CDR3 DNA: TGCGCCAGCAGCCCCGACCTAGGACAGGGTAACACTGAAGCTTTCTTT
clone size: once; V gene: TRBV5-1; D gene: .; J gene: TRBJ1-6; CDR3 protein: CASSLTWLSALHF; CDR3 DNA: TGCGCCAGCAGCTTGACCTGGTTGAGTGCCCTCCACTTT
clone size: .; V gene: TRBV27; D gene: TRBD1; J gene: TRBJ1-2; CDR3 protein: CASKDRVGYGYTF; CDR3 DNA: TGTGCCAGCAAGGACAGGGTGGGCTATGGCTACACCTTC
clone size: .; V gene: TRBV27; D gene: .; J gene: TRBJ2-3; CDR3 protein: CASSLQRQVSSTDTQYF; CDR3 DNA: TGTGCCAGCAGTCTTCAACGACAGGTCTCTAGCACAGATACGCAGTATTTT
clone size: .; V gene: TRBV7-9; D gene: TRBD1; J gene: TRBJ2-2; CDR3 protein: CASSWRQGTNTGELFF; CDR3 DNA: TGTGCCAGCAGCTGGAGACAGGGGACGAACACCGGGGAGCTGTTTTTT
clone size: .; V gene: TRBV4-1; D gene: .; J gene: TRBJ1-4; CDR3 protein: CASSQDMSLTFNEKLFF; CDR3 DNA: TGCGCCAGCAGCCAAGATATGTCCTTGACATTTAATGAAAAACTGTTTTTT
clone size: .; V gene: TRBV5-1; D gene: .; J gene: TRBJ1-1; CDR3 protein: CASSVGLEGEAFF; CDR3 DNA: TGCGCCAGCAGCGTGGGACTTGAGGGTGAAGCTTTCTTT
clone size: .; V gene: TRBV6-5; D gene: .; J gene: TRBJ2-7; CDR3 protein: CASTLRQGAYEQYF; CDR3 DNA: TGTGCCAGCACCCTACGCCAGGGTGCCTACGAGCAGTACTTC
clone size: few; V gene: TRBV12-3/TRBV12-4; D gene: .; J gene: TRBJ2-5; CDR3 protein: CASSTGETQYF; CDR3 DNA: TGTGCCAGCAGTACAGGGGAGACCCAGTACTTC
clone size: once; V gene: TRBV3-1/TRBV3-2; D gene: .; J gene: TRBJ1-1; CDR3 protein: CASSQTTGSTEAFF; CDR3 DNA: TGTGCCAGCAGCCAGACAACAGGGTCTACTGAAGCTTTCTTT